This T cell receptor beta chain was captured in a study of somatic mutations in cytotoxic T cells in rheumatoid arthritis. Clones were sequenced by immunoSEQ multiplex PCR, and TCRdb holds only the in-frame ones, with some missing. This sample has fewer than 20,000 clones; approximately 80% occur once, and the top ten carry about 8.1%. Germline-derived CDR1 and CDR2 are SGHVS and FNYEAQ. The CDR3 is made up of 15 amino acids. Deletions cut 5 bases from V and 0 bases from J, with 14 bases between. The receptor's source is an adult with rheumatoid arthritis. Sequenced input: CD8+ T cells sorted from blood. J is TRBJ2-7 and V is TRBV7-6; weak D call: TRBD1 (6 bases). CDR3 in amino acids: CASSAPDRSSYEQYF. The CDR3 DNA sequence: TGTGCCAGCAGCGCCCCGGACAGAAGCTCCTACGAGCAGTACTTC.